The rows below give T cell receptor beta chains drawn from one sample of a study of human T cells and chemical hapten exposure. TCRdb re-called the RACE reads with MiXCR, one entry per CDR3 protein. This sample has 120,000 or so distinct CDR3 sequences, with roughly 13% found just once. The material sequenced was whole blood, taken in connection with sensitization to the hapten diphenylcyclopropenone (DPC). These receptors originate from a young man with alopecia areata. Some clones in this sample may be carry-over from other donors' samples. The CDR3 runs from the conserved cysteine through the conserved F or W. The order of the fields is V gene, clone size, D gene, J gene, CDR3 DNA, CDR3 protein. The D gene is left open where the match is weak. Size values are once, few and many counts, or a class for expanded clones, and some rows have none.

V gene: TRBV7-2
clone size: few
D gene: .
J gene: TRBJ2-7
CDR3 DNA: TGTGCCAGCAGCTTATACGGACGGAGTACGTCCTACGAGCAGTACTTC
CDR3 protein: CASSLYGRSTSYEQYF

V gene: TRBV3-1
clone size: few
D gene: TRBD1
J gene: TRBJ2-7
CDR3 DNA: TGTGCCAGCAGCCCCCGGGACAGGGGGCCCGAGCAGTACTTC
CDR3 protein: CASSPRDRGPEQYF

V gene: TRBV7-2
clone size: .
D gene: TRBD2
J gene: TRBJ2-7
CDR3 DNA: TGTGCCAGCAGCGGAAGACTAGCGGGGGAGGTCGGGTACGAGCAGTACTTC
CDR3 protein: CASSGRLAGEVGYEQYF

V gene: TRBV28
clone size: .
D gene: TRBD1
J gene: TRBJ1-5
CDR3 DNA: TGTGCCAGCAGTTTAGACAGGGTAGTTGTCAATCAGCCCCAGCATTTT
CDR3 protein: CASSLDRVVVNQPQHF

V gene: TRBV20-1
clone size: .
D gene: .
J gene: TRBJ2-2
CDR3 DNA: TGCAGTGCTAGAGAGGCAGAAAACACCGGGGAGCTGTTTTTT
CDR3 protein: CSAREAENTGELFF

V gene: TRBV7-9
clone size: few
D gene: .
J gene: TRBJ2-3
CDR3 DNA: TGTGCCAGCAGCGCCAGGGTTCCTGCATCAGATACGCAGTATTTT
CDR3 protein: CASSARVPASDTQYF

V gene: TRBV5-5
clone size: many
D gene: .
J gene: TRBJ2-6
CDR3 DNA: TGTGCCAGCAGCTTATGGGCTAGCGTCCTGACTTTC
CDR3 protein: CASSLWASVLTF

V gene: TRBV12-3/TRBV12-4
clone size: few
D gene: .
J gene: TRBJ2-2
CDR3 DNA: TGTGCCAGCAGTTTTAGGGTGGGCGCCGGGGAGCTGTTTTTT
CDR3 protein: CASSFRVGAGELFF

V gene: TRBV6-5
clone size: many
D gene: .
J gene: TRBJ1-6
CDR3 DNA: TGTGCCAGCAGTGCCCAAATCTATAATTCACCCCTCCACTTT
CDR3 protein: CASSAQIYNSPLHF

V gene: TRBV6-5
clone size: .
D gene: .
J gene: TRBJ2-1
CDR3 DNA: TGTGCCAGCAGTCGAACCCCTAGGGGCTACTCCTACAATGAGCAGTTCTTC
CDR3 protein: CASSRTPRGYSYNEQFF

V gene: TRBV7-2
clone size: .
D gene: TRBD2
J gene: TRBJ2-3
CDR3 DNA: TGTGCCAGCAGCTTATACGGGCGGGGGGGATTCACAGATACGCAGTATTTT
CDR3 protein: CASSLYGRGGFTDTQYF

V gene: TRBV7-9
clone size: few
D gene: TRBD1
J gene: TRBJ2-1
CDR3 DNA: TGTGCCAGCAGCTTGACCGGGACAGCAGCCTACAATGAGCAGTTCTTC
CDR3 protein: CASSLTGTAAYNEQFF

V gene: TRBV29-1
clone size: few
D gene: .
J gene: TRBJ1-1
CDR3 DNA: TGCAGCGTTGAAGATGTAGCTCCAACAGGGACTGAAGCTTTCTTT
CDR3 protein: CSVEDVAPTGTEAFF

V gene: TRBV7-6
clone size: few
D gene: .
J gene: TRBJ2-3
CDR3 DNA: TGTGCCAGCAGCTTAGTAGTGAGCACAGATACGCAGTATTTT
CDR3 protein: CASSLVVSTDTQYF

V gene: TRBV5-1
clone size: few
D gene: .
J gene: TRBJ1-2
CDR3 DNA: TGCGCCAGCAGCTCCTCCGGGGCAGAGGGCTATGGCTACACCTTC
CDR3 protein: CASSSSGAEGYGYTF

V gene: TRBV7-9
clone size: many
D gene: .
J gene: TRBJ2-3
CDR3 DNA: TGTGCCAGCAGGGTGGGGCCCACAGATACGCAGTATTTT
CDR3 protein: CASRVGPTDTQYF

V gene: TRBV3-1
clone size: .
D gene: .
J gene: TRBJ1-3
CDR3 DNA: TGTGCCAGCTTTTCTGGGGGGCACGGAAACACCATATATTTT
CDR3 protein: CASFSGGHGNTIYF

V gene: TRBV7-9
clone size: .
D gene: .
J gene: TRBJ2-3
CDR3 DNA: TGTGTCAGCAGCTTAGAACGCTCGGTGGCCGATACGCAGTATTTT
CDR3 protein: CVSSLERSVADTQYF

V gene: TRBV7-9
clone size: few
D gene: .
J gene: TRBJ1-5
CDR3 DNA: TGTGCCAGCAGCTCAATCAGCGGGCCCAATCAGCCCCAGCATTTT
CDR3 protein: CASSSISGPNQPQHF

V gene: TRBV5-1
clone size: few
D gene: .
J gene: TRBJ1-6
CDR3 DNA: TGCGCCAGCAGGCCCGATATGGGGGGCAATTCACCCCTCCACTTT
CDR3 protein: CASRPDMGGNSPLHF

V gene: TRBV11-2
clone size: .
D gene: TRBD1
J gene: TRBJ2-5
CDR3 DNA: TGTGCCAGCAGAGGTCCGGGACAGGGAATAGAGACCCAGTACTTC
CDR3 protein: CASRGPGQGIETQYF

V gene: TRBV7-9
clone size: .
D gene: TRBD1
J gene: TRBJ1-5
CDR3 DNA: TGTGCCAGCAGCTTCCAGGCAGGGGGCCATAGCAATCAGCCCCAGCATTTT
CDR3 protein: CASSFQAGGHSNQPQHF

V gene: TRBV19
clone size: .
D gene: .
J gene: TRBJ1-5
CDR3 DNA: TGTGCCAGTAGTCCTAGTCTCGGACGGAATAGCAATCAGCCCCAGCATTTT
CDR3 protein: CASSPSLGRNSNQPQHF

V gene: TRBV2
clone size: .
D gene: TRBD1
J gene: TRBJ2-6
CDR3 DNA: TGTGCCAGCAGTGAATCAACCCCTGGGACAGGGGTCTTC
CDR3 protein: CASSESTPGTGVF

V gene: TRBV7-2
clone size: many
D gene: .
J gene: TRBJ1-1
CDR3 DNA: TGTGCCAGCAGCTTAGGAGGGAGCACTGAAGCTTTCTTT
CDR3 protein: CASSLGGSTEAFF

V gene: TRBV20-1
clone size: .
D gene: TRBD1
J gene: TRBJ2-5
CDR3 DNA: TGCAGTGCCTCACCGGGGACAGGGATGCGAGAGACCCAGTACTTC
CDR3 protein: CSASPGTGMRETQYF

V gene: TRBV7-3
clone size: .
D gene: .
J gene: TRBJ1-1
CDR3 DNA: TGTGCCAGCAGCCCCGTCGGGCGTCGTGAAGCTTTCTTT
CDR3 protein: CASSPVGRREAFF

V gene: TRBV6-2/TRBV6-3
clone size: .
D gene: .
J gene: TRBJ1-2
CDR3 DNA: TGTGCCAGCAGTTTCCACACAGGCCGAGCTAACTATGGCTACACCTTC
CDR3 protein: CASSFHTGRANYGYTF

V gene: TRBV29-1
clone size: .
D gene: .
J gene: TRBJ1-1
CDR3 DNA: TGCAGCGTTCCCACCCGCACAGGGATAAACACTGAAGCTTTCTTT
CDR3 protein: CSVPTRTGINTEAFF

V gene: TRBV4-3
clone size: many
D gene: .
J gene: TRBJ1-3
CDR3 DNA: TGCGCCAGCAGCCAAGATCGAGGATCTGGAAACACCATATATTTT
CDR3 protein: CASSQDRGSGNTIYF

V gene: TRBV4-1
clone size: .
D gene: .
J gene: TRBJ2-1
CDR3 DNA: TGCGCCAGCAGCGCGGGTCGCTCCTACAATGAGCAGTTCTTC
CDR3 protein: CASSAGRSYNEQFF

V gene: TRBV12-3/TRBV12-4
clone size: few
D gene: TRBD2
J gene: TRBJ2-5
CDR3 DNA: TGTGCCAGCAGTTTTAGCGGGGGGTACCAAGAGACCCAGTACTTC
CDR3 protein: CASSFSGGYQETQYF

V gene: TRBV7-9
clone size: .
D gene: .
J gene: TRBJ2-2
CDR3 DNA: TGTGCCAGCAGCCCCCATCCGAACACCGGGGAGCTGTTTTTT
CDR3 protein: CASSPHPNTGELFF

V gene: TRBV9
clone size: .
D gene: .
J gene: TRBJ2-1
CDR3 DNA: TGTGCCAGCAGCGTAGCTGGGGGTCCCGCCTCCAATGAGCAGTTCTTC
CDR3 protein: CASSVAGGPASNEQFF

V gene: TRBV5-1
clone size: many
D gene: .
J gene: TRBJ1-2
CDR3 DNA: TGCGCCAGCAGCTTGGACCTGGCTAACTATGGCTACACCTTC
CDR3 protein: CASSLDLANYGYTF

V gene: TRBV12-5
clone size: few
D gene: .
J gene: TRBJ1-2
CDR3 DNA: TGTGCTAGTGGTCCACTCGACGGGGGATCAACTAACTATGGCTACACCTTC
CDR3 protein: CASGPLDGGSTNYGYTF

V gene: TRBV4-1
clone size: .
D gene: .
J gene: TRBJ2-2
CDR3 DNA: TGCGCCAGCAGCCAAGGCCGTGGGTTCCGGCGGCGGTCCAACACCGGGGAGCTGTTTTTT
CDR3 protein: CASSQGRGFRRRSNTGELFF

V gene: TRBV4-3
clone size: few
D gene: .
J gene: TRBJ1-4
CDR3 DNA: TGCGCCAGCAGCCAAGATAATGCCAGGGGCGCGGGGAAGGAAAAACTGTTTTTT
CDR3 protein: CASSQDNARGAGKEKLFF

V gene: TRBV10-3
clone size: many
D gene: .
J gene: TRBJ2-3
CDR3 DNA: TGTGCCATCAGTGGGCGCCGGAGGGACCAACGTAGCACAGATACGCAGTATTTT
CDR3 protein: CAISGRRRDQRSTDTQYF

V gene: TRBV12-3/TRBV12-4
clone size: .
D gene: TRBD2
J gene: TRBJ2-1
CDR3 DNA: TGTGCCAGCACCACAGCGGGGGAGCAGTTCTTC
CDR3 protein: CASTTAGEQFF

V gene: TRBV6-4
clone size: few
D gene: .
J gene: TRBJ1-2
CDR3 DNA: TGTGCCAGCGTCCAGGGGATGGGCTATGGCTACACCTTC
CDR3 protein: CASVQGMGYGYTF

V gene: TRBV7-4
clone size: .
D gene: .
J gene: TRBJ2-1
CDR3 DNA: TGTGCCAGCAGCTTAGTTGGGCAGTGTACCTACAATGAGCAGTTCTTC
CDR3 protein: CASSLVGQCTYNEQFF

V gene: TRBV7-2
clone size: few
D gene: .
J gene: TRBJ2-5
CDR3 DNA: TGTGCCAGCAGCTCCAATTCAGGGTTGGGAGAGACCCAGTACTTC
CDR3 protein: CASSSNSGLGETQYF